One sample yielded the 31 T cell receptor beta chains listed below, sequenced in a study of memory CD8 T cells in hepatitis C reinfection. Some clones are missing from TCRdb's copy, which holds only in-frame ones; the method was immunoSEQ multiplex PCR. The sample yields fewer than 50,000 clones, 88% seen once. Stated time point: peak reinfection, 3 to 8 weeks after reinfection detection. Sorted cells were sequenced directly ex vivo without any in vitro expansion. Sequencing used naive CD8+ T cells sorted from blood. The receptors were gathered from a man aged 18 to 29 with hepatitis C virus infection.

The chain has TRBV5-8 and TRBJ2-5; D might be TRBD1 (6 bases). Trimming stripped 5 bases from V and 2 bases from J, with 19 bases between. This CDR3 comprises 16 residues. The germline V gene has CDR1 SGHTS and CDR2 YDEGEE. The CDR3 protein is CASSHYREKGQETQYF. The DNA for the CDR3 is TGTGCCAGCAGTCATTACAGGGAGAAGGGGCAAGAGACCCAGTACTTC. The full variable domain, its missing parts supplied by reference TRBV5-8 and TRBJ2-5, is EAGVTQSPTHLIKTRGQQATLRCSPISGHTSVYWYQQALGLGLQFLLWYDEGEERNRGNFPPRFSGRQFPNYSSELNVNALELEDSALYLCASSHYREKGQETQYFGPGTRLLVL.

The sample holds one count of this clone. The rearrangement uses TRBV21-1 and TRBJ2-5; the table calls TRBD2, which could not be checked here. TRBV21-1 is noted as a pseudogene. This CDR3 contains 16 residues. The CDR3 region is CASSKRLAGYQETQYF. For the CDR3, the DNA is TGTGCCAGCAGCAAAAGACTAGCGGGGTACCAAGAGACCCAGTACTTC.

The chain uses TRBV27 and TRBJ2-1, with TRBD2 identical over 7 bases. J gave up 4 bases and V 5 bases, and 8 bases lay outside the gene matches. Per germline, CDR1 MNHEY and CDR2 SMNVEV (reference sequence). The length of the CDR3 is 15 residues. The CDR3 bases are TGTGCCAGCAGTATTCTGGCGGGAGTTTACAATGAGCAGTTCTTC. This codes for CASSILAGVYNEQFF.

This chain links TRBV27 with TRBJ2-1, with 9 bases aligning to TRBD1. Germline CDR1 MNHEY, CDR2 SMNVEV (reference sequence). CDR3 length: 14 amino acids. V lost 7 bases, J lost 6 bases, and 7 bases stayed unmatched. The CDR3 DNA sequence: TGTGCCAGCAAGCCGGGACAGGGTATCAATGAGCAGTTCTTC. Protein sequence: CASKPGQGINEQFF.

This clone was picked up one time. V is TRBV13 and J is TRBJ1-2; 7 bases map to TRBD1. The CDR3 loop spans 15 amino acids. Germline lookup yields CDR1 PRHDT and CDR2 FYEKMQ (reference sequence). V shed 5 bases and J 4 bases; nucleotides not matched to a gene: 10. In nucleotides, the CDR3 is TGTGCCAGCAGCCTAGATGGACAGGCCATCTATGGCTACACCTTC. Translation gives CASSLDGQAIYGYTF.

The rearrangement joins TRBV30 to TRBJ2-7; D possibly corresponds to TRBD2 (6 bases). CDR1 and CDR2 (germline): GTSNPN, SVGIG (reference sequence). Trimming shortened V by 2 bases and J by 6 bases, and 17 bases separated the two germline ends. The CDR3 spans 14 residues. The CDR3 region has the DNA TGTGCCTGGAGTATACCGGGACGGCGGGGCGAGCAGTACTTC. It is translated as CAWSIPGRRGEQYF.

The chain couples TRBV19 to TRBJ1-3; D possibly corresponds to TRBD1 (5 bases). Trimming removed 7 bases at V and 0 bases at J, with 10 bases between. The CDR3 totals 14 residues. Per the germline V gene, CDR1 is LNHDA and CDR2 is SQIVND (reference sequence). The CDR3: CASIQDSSGNTIYF. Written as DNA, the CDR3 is TGTGCCAGTATCCAAGACAGCTCTGGAAACACCATATATTTT.

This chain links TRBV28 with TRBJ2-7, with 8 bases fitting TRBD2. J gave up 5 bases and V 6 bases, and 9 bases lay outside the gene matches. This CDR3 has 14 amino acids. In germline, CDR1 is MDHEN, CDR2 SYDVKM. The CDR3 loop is CASSLRGGQDEQYF. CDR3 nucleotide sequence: TGTGCCAGCAGCCTCCGGGGGGGCCAGGACGAGCAGTACTTC.

The CDR3 sequence is CASSDSSTGEKLFF. DNA for the CDR3: TGTGCCAGCAGTGACTCTTCAACAGGGGAAAAACTGTTTTTT. The rearrangement joins TRBV6-4 to TRBJ1-4; weak D call: TRBD1 (6 bases). Looked up from germline, CDR1 is MRHNA and CDR2 is SNTAGT. Trimming removed 0 bases from V and 8 bases from J, with 10 bases in between. The CDR3 loop spans 14 amino acids.

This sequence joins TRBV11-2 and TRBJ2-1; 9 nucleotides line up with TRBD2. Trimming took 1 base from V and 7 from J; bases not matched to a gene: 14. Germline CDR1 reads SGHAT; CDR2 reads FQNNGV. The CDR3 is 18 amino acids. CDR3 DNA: TGTGCCAGCAGCTTAGGCGGTCTAGCGGGGCCTAAGCCTAATGAGCAGTTCTTC. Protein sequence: CASSLGGLAGPKPNEQFF.

The DNA for the CDR3 is TGTGCCAGCAGAGGACAGGGTCTCGAACAAGAGACCCAGTACTTC. It yields the protein CASRGQGLEQETQYF. The gene calls are TRBV2 and TRBJ2-5, with 8 bases that match TRBD1. V lost 6 bases to trimming and J lost 2 bases; unmatched junction nucleotides: 8. CDR1 and CDR2 (germline): SNHLY, FYNNEI. CDR3 size: 15 residues.

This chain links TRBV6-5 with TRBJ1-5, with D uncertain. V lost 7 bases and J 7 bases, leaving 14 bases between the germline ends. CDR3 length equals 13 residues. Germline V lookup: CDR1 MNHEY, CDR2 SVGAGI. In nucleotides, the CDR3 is TGTGCCAGCACCCCGTTCGGTGTGCAGCCCCAGCATTTT. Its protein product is CASTPFGVQPQHF.

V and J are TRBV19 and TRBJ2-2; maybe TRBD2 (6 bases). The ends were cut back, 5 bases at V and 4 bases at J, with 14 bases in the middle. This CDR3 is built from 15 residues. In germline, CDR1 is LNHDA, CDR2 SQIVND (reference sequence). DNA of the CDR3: TGTGCCAGTAGTTGGGGTGCGGGGATCACCGGGGAGCTGTTTTTT. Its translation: CASSWGAGITGELFF.

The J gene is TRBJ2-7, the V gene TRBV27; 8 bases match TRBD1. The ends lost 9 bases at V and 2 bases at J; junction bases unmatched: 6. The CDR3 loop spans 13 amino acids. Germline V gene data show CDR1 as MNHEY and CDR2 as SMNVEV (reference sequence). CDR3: CASAPGQAYEQYF. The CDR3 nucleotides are TGTGCCAGTGCCCCGGGACAGGCCTACGAGCAGTACTTC.

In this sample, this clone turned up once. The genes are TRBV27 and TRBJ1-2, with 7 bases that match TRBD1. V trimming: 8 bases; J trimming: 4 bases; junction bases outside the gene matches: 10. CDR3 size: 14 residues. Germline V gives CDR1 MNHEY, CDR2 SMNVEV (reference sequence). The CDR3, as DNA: TGTGCCAGCGGGCCGAGGGGGCGCGTCTATGGCTACACCTTC. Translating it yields CASGPRGRVYGYTF.

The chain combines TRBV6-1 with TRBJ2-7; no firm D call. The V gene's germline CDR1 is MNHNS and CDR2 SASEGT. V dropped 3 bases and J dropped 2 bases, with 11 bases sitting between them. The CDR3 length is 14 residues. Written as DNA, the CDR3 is TGTGCCAGCAGTGAGTGGCCAACCCCCTACGAGCAGTACTTC. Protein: CASSEWPTPYEQYF.

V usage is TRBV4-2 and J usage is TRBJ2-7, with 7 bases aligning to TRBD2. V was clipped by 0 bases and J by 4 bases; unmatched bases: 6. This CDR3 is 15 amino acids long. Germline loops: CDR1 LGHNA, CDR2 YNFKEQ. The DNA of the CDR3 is TGTGCCAGCAGCCAAGATCCGGGCGGGAGTTACGAGCAGTACTTC. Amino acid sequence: CASSQDPGGSYEQYF.

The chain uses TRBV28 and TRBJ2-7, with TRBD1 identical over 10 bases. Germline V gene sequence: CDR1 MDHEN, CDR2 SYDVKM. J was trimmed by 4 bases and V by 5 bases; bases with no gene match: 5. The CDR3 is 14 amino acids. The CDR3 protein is CASSGQGEEYEQYF. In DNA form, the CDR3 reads TGTGCCAGCAGTGGACAGGGGGAAGAATACGAGCAGTACTTC.

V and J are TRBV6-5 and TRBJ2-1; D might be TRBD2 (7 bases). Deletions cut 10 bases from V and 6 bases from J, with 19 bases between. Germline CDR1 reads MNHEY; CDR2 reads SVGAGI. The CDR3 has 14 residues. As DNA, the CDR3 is TGTGCCATCCGGGGAGGGGGTGGTGGCAATGAGCAGTTCTTC. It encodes CAIRGGGGGNEQFF.

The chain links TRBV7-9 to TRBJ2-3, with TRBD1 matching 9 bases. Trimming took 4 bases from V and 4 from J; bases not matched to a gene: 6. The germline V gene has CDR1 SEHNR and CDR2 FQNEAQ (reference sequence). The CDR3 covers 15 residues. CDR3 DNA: TGTGCCAGCAGCTCGGGACAGGGTGGGGCAGATACGCAGTATTTT. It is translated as CASSSGQGGADTQYF. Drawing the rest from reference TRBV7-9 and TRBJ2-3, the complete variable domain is DTGVSQNPRHKITKRGQNVTFRCDPISEHNRLYWYRQTLGQGPEFLTYFQNEAQLEKSRLLSDRFSAERPKGSFSTLEIQRTEQGDSAMYLCASSSGQGGADTQYFGPGTRLTVL.

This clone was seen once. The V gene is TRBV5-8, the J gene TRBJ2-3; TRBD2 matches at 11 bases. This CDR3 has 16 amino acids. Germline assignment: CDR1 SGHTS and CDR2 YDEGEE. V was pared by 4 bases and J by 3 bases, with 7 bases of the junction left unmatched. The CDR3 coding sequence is TGTGCCAGCAGCCACCAGGCTAGCGGGGGGACAGATACGCAGTATTTT. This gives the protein CASSHQASGGTDTQYF.

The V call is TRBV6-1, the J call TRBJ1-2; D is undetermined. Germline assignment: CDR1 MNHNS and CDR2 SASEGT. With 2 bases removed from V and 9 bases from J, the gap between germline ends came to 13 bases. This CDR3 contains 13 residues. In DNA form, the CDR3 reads TGTGCCAGCAGTGAAATTGGAGAGGGAAGCTACACCTTC. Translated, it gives CASSEIGEGSYTF.

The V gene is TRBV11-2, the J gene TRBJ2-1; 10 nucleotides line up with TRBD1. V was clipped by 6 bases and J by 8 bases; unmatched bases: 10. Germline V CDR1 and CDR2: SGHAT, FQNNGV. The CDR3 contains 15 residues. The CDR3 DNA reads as TGTGCCAGCAGTCCCGGGACAGGGGACTCGGATGAGCAGTTCTTC. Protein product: CASSPGTGDSDEQFF.

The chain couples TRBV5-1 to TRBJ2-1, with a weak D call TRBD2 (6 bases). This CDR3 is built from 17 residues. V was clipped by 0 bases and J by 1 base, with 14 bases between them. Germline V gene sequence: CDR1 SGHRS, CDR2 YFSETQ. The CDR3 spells CASSLAGGTLSYNEQFF. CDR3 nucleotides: TGCGCCAGCAGCTTGGCCGGCGGGACCCTTTCCTACAATGAGCAGTTCTTC.

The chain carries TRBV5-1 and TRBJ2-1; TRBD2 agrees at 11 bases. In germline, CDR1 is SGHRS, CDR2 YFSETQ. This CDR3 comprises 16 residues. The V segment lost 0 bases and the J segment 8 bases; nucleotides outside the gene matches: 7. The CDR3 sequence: CASSLVASGGQDEQFF. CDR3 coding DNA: TGCGCCAGCAGCTTGGTGGCTAGCGGGGGGCAGGATGAGCAGTTCTTC.

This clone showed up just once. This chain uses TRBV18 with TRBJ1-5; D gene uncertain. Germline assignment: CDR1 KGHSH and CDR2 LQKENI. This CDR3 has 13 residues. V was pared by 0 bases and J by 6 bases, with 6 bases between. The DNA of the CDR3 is TGTGCCAGCTCACCACCTCTAGGTCAGCCCCAGCATTTT. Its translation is CASSPPLGQPQHF.

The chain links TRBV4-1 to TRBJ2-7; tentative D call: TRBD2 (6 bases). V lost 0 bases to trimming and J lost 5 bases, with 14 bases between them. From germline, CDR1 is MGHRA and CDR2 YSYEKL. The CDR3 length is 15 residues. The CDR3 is CASSQDWRDSDEQYF. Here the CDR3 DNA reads TGCGCCAGCAGCCAAGATTGGAGGGATTCGGACGAGCAGTACTTC.

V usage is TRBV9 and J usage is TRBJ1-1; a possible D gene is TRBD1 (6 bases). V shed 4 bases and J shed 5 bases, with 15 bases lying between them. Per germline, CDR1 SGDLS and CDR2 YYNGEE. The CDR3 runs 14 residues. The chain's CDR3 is CASSIGQRKTEAFF. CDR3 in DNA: TGTGCCAGCAGCATCGGACAGAGGAAGACTGAAGCTTTCTTT. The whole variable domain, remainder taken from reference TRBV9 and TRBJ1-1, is DSGVTQTPKHLITATGQRVTLRCSPRSGDLSVYWYQQSLDQGLQFLIQYYNGEERAKGNILERFSAQQFPDLHSELNLSSLELGDSALYFCASSIGQRKTEAFFGQGTRLTVV.

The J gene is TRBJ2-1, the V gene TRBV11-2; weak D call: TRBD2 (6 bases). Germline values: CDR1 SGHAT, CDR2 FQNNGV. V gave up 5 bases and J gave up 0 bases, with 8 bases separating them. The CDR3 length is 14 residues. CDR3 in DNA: TGTGCCAGCAGCCCGGACTACTCCTACAATGAGCAGTTCTTC. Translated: CASSPDYSYNEQFF.

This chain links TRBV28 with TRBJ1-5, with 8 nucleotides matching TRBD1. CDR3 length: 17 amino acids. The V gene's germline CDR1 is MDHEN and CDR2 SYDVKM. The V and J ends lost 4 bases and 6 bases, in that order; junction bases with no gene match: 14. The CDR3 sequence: CASSYQDFSQGGQPQHF. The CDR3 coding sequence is TGTGCCAGCAGTTACCAAGACTTTTCACAGGGGGGTCAGCCCCAGCATTTT. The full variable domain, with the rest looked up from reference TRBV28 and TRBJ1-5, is DVKVTQSSRYLVKRTGEKVFLECVQDMDHENMFWYRQDPGLGLRLIYFSYDVKMKEKGDIPEGYSVSREKKERFSLILESASTNQTSMYLCASSYQDFSQGGQPQHFGDGTRLSIL.

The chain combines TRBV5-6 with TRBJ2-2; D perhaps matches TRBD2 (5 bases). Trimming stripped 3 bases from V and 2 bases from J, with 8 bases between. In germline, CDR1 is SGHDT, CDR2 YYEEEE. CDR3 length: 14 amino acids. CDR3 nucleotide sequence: TGTGCCAGCAGCTCCGGACTTAACACCGGGGAGCTGTTTTTT. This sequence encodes CASSSGLNTGELFF.